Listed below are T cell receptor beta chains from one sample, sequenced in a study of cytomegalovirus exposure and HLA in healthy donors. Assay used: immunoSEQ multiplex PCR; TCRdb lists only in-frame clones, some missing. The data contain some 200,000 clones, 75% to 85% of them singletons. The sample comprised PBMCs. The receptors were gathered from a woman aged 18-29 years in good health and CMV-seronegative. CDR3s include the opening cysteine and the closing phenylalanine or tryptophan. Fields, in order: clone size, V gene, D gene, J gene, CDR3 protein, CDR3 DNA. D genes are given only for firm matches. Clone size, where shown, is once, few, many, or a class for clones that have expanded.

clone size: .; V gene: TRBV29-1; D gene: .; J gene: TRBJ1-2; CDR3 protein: CSVAYNYGYTF; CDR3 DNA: TGCAGCGTTGCCTACAACTATGGCTACACCTTC
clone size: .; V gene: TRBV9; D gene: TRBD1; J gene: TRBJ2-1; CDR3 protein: CASSVAGAGGSEQFF; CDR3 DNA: TGTGCCAGCAGCGTAGCTGGGGCAGGGGGCAGTGAGCAGTTCTTC
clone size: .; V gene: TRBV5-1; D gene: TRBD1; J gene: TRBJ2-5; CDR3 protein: CASSLGTGVDRETQYF; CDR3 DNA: TGCGCCAGCAGCTTAGGGACAGGGGTAGATCGAGAGACCCAGTACTTC
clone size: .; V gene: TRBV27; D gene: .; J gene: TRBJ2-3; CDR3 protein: CASSLAGKADTQYF; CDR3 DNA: TGTGCCAGCAGTTTAGCGGGAAAGGCAGATACGCAGTATTTT
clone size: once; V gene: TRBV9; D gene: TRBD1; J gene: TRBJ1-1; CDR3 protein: CASSVVGAGGSGTEAFF; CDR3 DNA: TGTGCCAGCAGCGTAGTGGGGGCAGGGGGAAGCGGCACTGAAGCTTTCTTT
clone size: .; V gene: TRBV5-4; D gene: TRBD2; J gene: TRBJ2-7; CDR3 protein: CASSLELAGDEQYF; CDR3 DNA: TGTGCCAGCAGCTTGGAGCTAGCGGGAGACGAGCAGTACTTC
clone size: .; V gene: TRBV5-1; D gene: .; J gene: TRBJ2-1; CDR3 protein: CASSKSTGNEQFF; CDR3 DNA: TGCGCCAGCAGCAAATCGACAGGCAATGAGCAGTTCTTC
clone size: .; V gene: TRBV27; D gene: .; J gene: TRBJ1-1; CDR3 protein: CASSSGGRVNTEAFF; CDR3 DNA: TGTGCCAGCAGTTCAGGCGGCAGGGTGAACACTGAAGCTTTCTTT
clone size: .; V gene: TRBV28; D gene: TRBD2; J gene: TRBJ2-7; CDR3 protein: CASTPSGTSGSYEQYF; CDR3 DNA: TGTGCCAGCACCCCATCCGGGACTAGCGGCTCCTACGAGCAGTACTTC
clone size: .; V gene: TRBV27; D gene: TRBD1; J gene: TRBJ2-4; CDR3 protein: CASSLLQGARFVF; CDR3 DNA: TGTGCCAGCAGTCTCCTACAGGGGGCCCGTTTCGTCTTC
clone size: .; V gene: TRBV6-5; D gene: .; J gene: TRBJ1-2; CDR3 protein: CASSYSGTDSGGYTF; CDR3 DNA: TGTGCCAGCAGTTATTCCGGGACTGACTCGGGTGGCTACACCTTC
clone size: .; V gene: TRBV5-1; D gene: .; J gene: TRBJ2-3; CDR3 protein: CASSLESGGRTDTQYF; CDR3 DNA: TGCGCCAGCAGCTTAGAAAGCGGCGGACGCACAGATACGCAGTATTTT
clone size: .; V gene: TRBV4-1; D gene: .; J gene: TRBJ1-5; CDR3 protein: CASSQYSNQPQHF; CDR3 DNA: TGTGCCAGCAGCCAATATAGCAATCAGCCCCAGCATTTT
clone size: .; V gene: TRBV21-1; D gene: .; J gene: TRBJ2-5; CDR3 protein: CALRAATQYF; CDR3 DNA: TGTGCCCTCAGGGCGGCGACCCAGTACTTC
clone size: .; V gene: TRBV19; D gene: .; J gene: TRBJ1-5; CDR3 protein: CASKDSYGEPQHF; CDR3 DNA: TGTGCCAGTAAGGACAGCTACGGTGAGCCCCAGCATTTT
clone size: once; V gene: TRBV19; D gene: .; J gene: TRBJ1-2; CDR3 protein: CASSIVLQPLVDGYTF; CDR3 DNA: TGTGCCAGTAGTATAGTTTTACAGCCGCTTGTGGATGGCTACACCTTC
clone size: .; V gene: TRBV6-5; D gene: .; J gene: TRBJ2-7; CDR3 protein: CASSSAYEQYF; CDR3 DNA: TGTGCCAGCAGTTCAGCCTACGAGCAGTACTTC
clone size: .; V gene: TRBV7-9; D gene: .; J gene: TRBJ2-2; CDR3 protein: CASSFGGSTGELFF; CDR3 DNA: TGTGCCAGCAGCTTCGGGGGTTCCACCGGGGAGCTGTTTTTT
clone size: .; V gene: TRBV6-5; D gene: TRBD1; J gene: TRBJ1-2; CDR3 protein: CASSYGQGGGYTF; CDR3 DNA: TGTGCCAGCAGTTATGGACAGGGGGGGGGCTACACCTTC
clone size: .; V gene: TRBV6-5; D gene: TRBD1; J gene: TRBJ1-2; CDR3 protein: CASSPTGGLGYTF; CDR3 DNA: TGTGCCAGCAGCCCGACAGGGGGCTTGGGCTACACCTTC
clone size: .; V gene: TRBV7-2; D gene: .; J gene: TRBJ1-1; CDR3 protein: CASSAPEGGNTEAFF; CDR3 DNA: TGTGCCAGCAGTGCTCCTGAAGGGGGGAACACTGAAGCTTTCTTT
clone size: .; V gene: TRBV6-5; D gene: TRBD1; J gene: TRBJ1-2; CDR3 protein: CASSYLGGSNYGYTF; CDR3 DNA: TGTGCCAGCAGTTACTTAGGGGGCTCGAACTATGGCTACACCTTC
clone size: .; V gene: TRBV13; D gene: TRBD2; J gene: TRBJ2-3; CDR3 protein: CASSVGTSGRQATDTQYF; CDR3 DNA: TGTGCCAGCTCTGTTGGGACTAGCGGGAGGCAGGCCACAGATACGCAGTATTTT
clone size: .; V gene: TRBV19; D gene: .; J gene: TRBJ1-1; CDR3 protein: CASRFQGTEAFF; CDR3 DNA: TGTGCCAGTAGATTCCAGGGCACTGAAGCTTTCTTT
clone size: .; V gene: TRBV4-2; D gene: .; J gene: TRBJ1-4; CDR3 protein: CASSRFVASNEKLFF; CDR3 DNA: TGTGCCAGCAGCCGATTCGTGGCCTCTAATGAAAAACTGTTTTTT
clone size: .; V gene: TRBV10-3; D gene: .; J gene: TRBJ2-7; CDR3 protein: CASTSRPEVYDEQYF; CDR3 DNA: TGTGCCAGCACCTCCAGGCCGGAGGTGTATGACGAGCAGTACTTC
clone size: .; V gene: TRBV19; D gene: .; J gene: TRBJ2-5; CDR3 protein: CASSSGGGDFGGTQYF; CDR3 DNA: TGTGCCAGTAGTAGTGGAGGGGGCGACTTTGGGGGGACCCAGTACTTC
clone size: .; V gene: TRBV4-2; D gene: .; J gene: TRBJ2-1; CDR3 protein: CASSQDFAGSSYNEQFF; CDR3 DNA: TGTGCCAGCAGCCAAGATTTCGCGGGGAGCTCCTACAATGAGCAGTTCTTC
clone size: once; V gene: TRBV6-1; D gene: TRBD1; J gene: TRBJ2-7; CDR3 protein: CASSGGGQVLNEQYF; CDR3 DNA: TGTGCCAGCAGTGGCGGAGGACAGGTCCTCAACGAGCAGTACTTC
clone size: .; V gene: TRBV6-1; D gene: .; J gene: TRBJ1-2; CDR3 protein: CASSVQSNYGYTF; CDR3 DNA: TGTGCCAGCAGTGTCCAAAGCAACTATGGCTACACCTTC
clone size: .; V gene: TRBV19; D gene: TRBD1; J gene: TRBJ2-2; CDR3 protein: CASSIRGPDTGELFF; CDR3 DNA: TGTGCCAGTAGTATCAGGGGGCCGGACACCGGGGAGCTGTTTTTT
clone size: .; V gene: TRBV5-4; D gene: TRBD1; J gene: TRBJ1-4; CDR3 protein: CASSLGQGAQNEKLFF; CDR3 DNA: TGTGCCAGCAGCTTGGGACAGGGGGCCCAAAATGAAAAACTGTTTTTT
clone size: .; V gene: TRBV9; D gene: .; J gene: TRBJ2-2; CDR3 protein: CASSVSVGELFF; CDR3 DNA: TGTGCCAGCAGCGTATCAGTCGGGGAGCTGTTTTTT
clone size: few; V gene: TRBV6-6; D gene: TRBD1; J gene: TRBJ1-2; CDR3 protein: CASRTQTGGEYGYTF; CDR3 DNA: TGTGCCAGCAGAACCCAAACAGGGGGCGAGTATGGCTACACCTTC
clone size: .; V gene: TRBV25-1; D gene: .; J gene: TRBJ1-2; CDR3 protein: CASSESPTSIGYTF; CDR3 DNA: TGTGCCAGCAGTGAAAGTCCTACCTCGATCGGCTACACCTTC
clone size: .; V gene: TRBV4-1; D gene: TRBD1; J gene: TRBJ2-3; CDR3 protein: CASSKKDRETGTDTQYF; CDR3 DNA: TGCGCCAGCAGCAAAAAAGACAGGGAGACCGGCACAGATACGCAGTATTTT
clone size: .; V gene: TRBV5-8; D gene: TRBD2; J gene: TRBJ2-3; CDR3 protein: CASSLDGTSGGFTDTQYF; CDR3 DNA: TGTGCCAGCAGCTTGGACGGGACTAGCGGGGGTTTCACAGATACGCAGTATTTT
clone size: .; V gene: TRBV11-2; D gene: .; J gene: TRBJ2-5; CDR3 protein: CASRGIWRPQETQYF; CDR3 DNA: TGTGCCAGCAGGGGGATATGGAGGCCCCAAGAGACCCAGTACTTC
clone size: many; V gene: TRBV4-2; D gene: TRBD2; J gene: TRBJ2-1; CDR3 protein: CASSPYLEAGGQFF; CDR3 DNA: TGTGCCAGCAGCCCCTACTTGGAGGCGGGGGGGCAGTTCTTC
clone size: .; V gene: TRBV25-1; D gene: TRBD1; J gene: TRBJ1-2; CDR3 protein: CASSPQGGYGYTF; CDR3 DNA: TGTGCCAGCAGTCCTCAGGGGGGATATGGCTACACCTTC
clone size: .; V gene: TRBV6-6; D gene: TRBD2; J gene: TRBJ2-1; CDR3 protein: CASSPSGVANNEQFF; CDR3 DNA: TGTGCCAGCAGTCCCAGCGGGGTGGCTAACAATGAGCAGTTCTTC
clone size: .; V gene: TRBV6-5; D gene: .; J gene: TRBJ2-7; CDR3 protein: CASRLQGGPSYEQYF; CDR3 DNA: TGTGCCAGCAGATTGCAGGGGGGACCCTCCTACGAGCAGTACTTC
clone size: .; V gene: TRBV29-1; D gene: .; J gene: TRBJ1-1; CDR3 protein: CSVEGWGGRNPEAFF; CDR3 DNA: TGCAGCGTTGAAGGTTGGGGAGGTCGGAATCCTGAAGCTTTCTTT
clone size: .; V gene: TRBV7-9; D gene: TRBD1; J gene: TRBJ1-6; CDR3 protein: CASSIEGGNGSPLHF; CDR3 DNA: TGTGCCAGCAGCATCGAAGGGGGCAATGGTTCACCCCTCCACTTT
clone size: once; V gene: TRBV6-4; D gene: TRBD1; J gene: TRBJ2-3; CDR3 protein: CASSEQGADTQYF; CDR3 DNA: TGTGCCAGCAGTGAACAGGGGGCAGATACGCAGTATTTT
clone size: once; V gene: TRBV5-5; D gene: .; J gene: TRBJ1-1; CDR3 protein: CASSPIQGMNTEAFF; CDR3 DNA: TGTGCCAGCAGCCCCATCCAGGGCATGAACACTGAAGCTTTCTTT